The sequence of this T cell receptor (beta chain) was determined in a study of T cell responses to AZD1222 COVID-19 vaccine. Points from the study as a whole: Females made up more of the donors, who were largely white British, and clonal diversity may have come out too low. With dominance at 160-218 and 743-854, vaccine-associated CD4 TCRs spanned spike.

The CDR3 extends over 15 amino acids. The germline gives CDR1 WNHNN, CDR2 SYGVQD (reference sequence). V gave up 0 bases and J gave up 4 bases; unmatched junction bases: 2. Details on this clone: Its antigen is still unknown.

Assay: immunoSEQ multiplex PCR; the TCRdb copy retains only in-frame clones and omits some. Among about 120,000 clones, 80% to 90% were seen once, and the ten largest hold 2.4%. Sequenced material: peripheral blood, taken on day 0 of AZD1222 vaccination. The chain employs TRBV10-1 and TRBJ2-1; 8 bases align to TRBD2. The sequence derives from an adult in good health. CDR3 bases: TGCGCCAGCAGTGAGTCCCGGGGGGGGTACAATGAGCAGTTCTTC. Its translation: CASSESRGGYNEQFF.